Listed below are T cell receptor beta chains from one sample, sequenced in a study of blood T cell repertoires in COVID-19. This table comes from immunoSEQ multiplex PCR, and its TCRdb copy is limited to in-frame clones, with some not included. The table includes about 200,000 clones, 75% to 85% detected once. Sequencing used peripheral blood. The receptors come from a man aged 45-65 years with active or convalescent COVID-19. CDR3s include the opening cysteine and the closing phenylalanine or tryptophan. Each record gives: J gene, V gene, clone size, D gene, CDR3 protein, CDR3 DNA. D genes are given only for firm matches. The size field is filled for only some rows; it gives once, few, many or a size class.

j_call: TRBJ2-3
v_call: TRBV24-1
clone_size: .
d_call: TRBD2
cdr3_aa: CATSDLGLAGDADTQYF
cdr3_nt: TGTGCCACCAGTGATTTAGGGCTAGCGGGAGATGCAGATACGCAGTATTTT

j_call: TRBJ2-1
v_call: TRBV7-3
clone_size: .
d_call: TRBD2
cdr3_aa: CASSLDSGTHNEQFF
cdr3_nt: TGTGCCAGCAGCTTAGATAGCGGGACCCACAATGAGCAGTTCTTC

j_call: TRBJ2-7
v_call: TRBV5-1
clone_size: .
d_call: TRBD1
cdr3_aa: CASSWGQGVYEQYF
cdr3_nt: TGCGCCAGCAGCTGGGGACAGGGGGTTTACGAGCAGTACTTC

j_call: TRBJ1-1
v_call: TRBV10-3
clone_size: few
d_call: .
cdr3_aa: CAISWDLLNTEAFF
cdr3_nt: TGTGCCATCAGTTGGGACTTACTGAACACTGAAGCTTTCTTT

j_call: TRBJ2-2
v_call: TRBV21-1
clone_size: .
d_call: .
cdr3_aa: CASSAYRDRADPPTNTGELFF
cdr3_nt: TGTGCCAGCAGCGCATACCGGGACAGGGCGGACCCCCCCACGAACACCGGGGAGCTGTTTTTT

j_call: TRBJ1-3
v_call: TRBV10-3
clone_size: once
d_call: .
cdr3_aa: CAISEQVAGNTIYF
cdr3_nt: TGTGCCATCAGTGAGCAAGTAGCTGGAAACACCATATATTTT

j_call: TRBJ1-1
v_call: TRBV6-2/TRBV6-3
clone_size: .
d_call: TRBD1
cdr3_aa: CASSWDSYTEAFF
cdr3_nt: TGTGCCAGCAGTTGGGACAGCTACACTGAAGCTTTCTTT

j_call: TRBJ2-5
v_call: TRBV5-4
clone_size: .
d_call: TRBD1
cdr3_aa: CASSSWTGEETQYF
cdr3_nt: TGTGCCAGCAGCTCATGGACAGGGGAAGAGACCCAGTACTTC

j_call: TRBJ2-4
v_call: TRBV28
clone_size: .
d_call: .
cdr3_aa: CASSSPITGHFQYF
cdr3_nt: TGTGCCAGCAGTTCCCCTATCACGGGACATTTTCAGTACTTC

j_call: TRBJ2-1
v_call: TRBV5-1
clone_size: .
d_call: TRBD2
cdr3_aa: CASSFGRGVNEQFF
cdr3_nt: TGCGCCAGCAGCTTTGGGCGGGGGGTAAATGAGCAGTTCTTC

j_call: TRBJ1-4
v_call: TRBV19
clone_size: .
d_call: .
cdr3_aa: CASNRADSYEKLFF
cdr3_nt: TGTGCCAGTAACCGGGCTGACAGTTATGAAAAACTGTTTTTT

j_call: TRBJ1-5
v_call: TRBV2
clone_size: .
d_call: .
cdr3_aa: CASSDRSGQPQHF
cdr3_nt: TGTGCCAGCAGTGACAGGTCCGGTCAGCCCCAGCATTTT

j_call: TRBJ1-1
v_call: TRBV5-6
clone_size: .
d_call: TRBD1
cdr3_aa: CASSLDPGTVNTEAFF
cdr3_nt: TGTGCCAGCAGCTTGGATCCCGGGACAGTGAACACTGAAGCTTTCTTT

j_call: TRBJ1-4
v_call: TRBV9
clone_size: few
d_call: .
cdr3_aa: CASSVGDTATNEKLFF
cdr3_nt: TGTGCCAGCAGCGTAGGGGACACTGCAACTAATGAAAAACTGTTTTTT

j_call: TRBJ1-2
v_call: TRBV5-6
clone_size: .
d_call: .
cdr3_aa: CASSLSPTKNGYTF
cdr3_nt: TGTGCCAGCAGCTTGTCCCCGACAAAGAATGGCTACACCTTC

j_call: TRBJ2-1
v_call: TRBV5-1
clone_size: .
d_call: TRBD2
cdr3_aa: CASRIAGANEQFF
cdr3_nt: TGCGCCAGCAGAATAGCGGGAGCGAATGAGCAGTTCTTC

j_call: TRBJ1-2
v_call: TRBV2
clone_size: once
d_call: .
cdr3_aa: CASSEPANYGYTF
cdr3_nt: TGTGCCAGCAGTGAACCGGCTAACTATGGCTACACCTTC

j_call: TRBJ2-7
v_call: TRBV5-4
clone_size: many
d_call: TRBD1
cdr3_aa: CASSLIQGALEQYF
cdr3_nt: TGTGCCAGCAGCTTGATACAGGGGGCACTCGAGCAGTACTTC

j_call: TRBJ1-1
v_call: TRBV18
clone_size: .
d_call: .
cdr3_aa: CASSPNGGAVGTEAFF
cdr3_nt: TGTGCCAGCTCACCGAATGGAGGGGCTGTTGGGACTGAAGCTTTCTTT

j_call: TRBJ1-2
v_call: TRBV27
clone_size: .
d_call: TRBD1
cdr3_aa: CASSTFRDSRVNYGYTF
cdr3_nt: TGTGCCAGCAGTACTTTCCGGGACAGCAGAGTTAACTATGGCTACACCTTC

j_call: TRBJ2-3
v_call: TRBV5-8
clone_size: .
d_call: TRBD2
cdr3_aa: CASSSLSGRGDTQYF
cdr3_nt: TGTGCCAGCAGCTCGCTAAGCGGGAGGGGGGATACGCAGTATTTT

j_call: TRBJ2-1
v_call: TRBV4-3
clone_size: .
d_call: TRBD1
cdr3_aa: CASSPYRDSYYNEQFF
cdr3_nt: TGCGCCAGCAGCCCCTACCGGGACAGCTACTACAATGAGCAGTTCTTC

j_call: TRBJ1-4
v_call: TRBV7-3
clone_size: .
d_call: TRBD1
cdr3_aa: CASSPGGQALLFRGEKLFF
cdr3_nt: TGTGCCAGCAGCCCGGGGGGACAGGCGCTTCTATTTCGGGGTGAAAAACTGTTTTTT

j_call: TRBJ1-5
v_call: TRBV4-2
clone_size: .
d_call: .
cdr3_aa: CASSQDRPRGQPQHF
cdr3_nt: TGTGCCAGCAGCCAAGACCGCCCCAGGGGACAGCCCCAGCATTTT

j_call: TRBJ1-2
v_call: TRBV7-2
clone_size: .
d_call: .
cdr3_aa: CASSPSPLNYGYTF
cdr3_nt: TGTGCCAGCAGTCCTTCCCCCCTTAACTATGGCTACACCTTC

j_call: TRBJ1-2
v_call: TRBV5-1
clone_size: .
d_call: .
cdr3_aa: CASSADTYGYTF
cdr3_nt: TGCGCCAGCAGCGCGGACACTTATGGCTACACCTTC

j_call: TRBJ2-1
v_call: TRBV29-1
clone_size: .
d_call: .
cdr3_aa: CSCRPGWDEQFF
cdr3_nt: TGCAGTTGTAGACCGGGGTGGGATGAGCAGTTCTTC

j_call: TRBJ2-2
v_call: TRBV24-1
clone_size: .
d_call: .
cdr3_aa: CATMGGEIGELFF
cdr3_nt: TGTGCCACCATGGGGGGAGAAATCGGGGAGCTGTTTTTT

j_call: TRBJ1-2
v_call: TRBV5-1
clone_size: .
d_call: TRBD1
cdr3_aa: CASSRDRANGYTF
cdr3_nt: TGCGCCAGCTCGCGGGACAGGGCTAATGGCTACACCTTC

j_call: TRBJ2-5
v_call: TRBV20-1
clone_size: .
d_call: .
cdr3_aa: CSSLRGETQYF
cdr3_nt: TGCAGTTCCCTTCGGGGGGAGACCCAGTACTTC

j_call: TRBJ2-7
v_call: TRBV18
clone_size: .
d_call: TRBD1
cdr3_aa: CASRTGRTYEQYF
cdr3_nt: TGTGCCAGTCGGACAGGGAGGACCTACGAGCAGTACTTC

j_call: TRBJ2-7
v_call: TRBV7-3
clone_size: .
d_call: TRBD2
cdr3_aa: CASSPRGSGGYEQYF
cdr3_nt: TGTGCCAGCAGCCCCCGGGGTAGCGGGGGCTACGAGCAGTACTTC

j_call: TRBJ2-3
v_call: TRBV4-1
clone_size: .
d_call: TRBD2
cdr3_aa: CASSPPIAGGRDEQYF
cdr3_nt: TGCGCCAGCAGCCCCCCAATAGCGGGGGGGCGTGATGAGCAGTATTTT

j_call: TRBJ1-1
v_call: TRBV18
clone_size: .
d_call: TRBD1
cdr3_aa: CASSPPGQGEAFF
cdr3_nt: TGTGCCAGCTCACCACCGGGACAGGGTGAAGCTTTCTTT

j_call: TRBJ1-1
v_call: TRBV5-6
clone_size: once
d_call: .
cdr3_aa: CASSLVAGANTEAFF
cdr3_nt: TGTGCCAGCAGCTTGGTGGCTGGAGCGAACACTGAAGCTTTCTTT

j_call: TRBJ2-5
v_call: TRBV3-1/TRBV3-2
clone_size: .
d_call: TRBD2
cdr3_aa: CASSQDRGGNLQETQYF
cdr3_nt: TGTGCCAGCAGCCAAGATCGGGGGGGAAACCTTCAAGAGACCCAGTACTTC

j_call: TRBJ1-5
v_call: TRBV28
clone_size: few
d_call: .
cdr3_aa: CASSSTGPKKYNQPQHF
cdr3_nt: TGTGCCAGCAGTAGTACAGGTCCCAAAAAATACAATCAGCCCCAGCATTTT

j_call: TRBJ2-6
v_call: TRBV4-3
clone_size: .
d_call: TRBD1
cdr3_aa: CASSQAFQGASGANVLTF
cdr3_nt: TGCGCCAGCAGCCAAGCTTTTCAGGGGGCGTCCGGGGCCAACGTCCTGACTTTC